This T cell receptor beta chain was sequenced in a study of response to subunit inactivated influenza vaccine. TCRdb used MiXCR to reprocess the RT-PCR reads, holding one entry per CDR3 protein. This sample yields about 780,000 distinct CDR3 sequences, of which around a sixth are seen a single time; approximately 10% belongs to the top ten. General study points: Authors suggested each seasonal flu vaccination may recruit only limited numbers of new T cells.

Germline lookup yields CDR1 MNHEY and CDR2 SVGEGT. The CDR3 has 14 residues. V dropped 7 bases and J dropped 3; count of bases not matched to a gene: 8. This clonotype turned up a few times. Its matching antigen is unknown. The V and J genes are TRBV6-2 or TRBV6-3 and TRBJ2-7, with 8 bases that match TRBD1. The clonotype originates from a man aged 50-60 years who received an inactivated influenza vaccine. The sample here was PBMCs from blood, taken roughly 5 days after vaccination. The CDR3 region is CASISGGADYEQYF. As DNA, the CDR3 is TGTGCCAGCATATCAGGGGGCGCGGACTACGAGCAGTACTTC.